This T cell receptor beta chain was sequenced in a study of T-cell reconstitution after alpha-beta-depleted transplantation in children. Points on this clonotype: Its antigen remains unidentified.

Preparation of the TCRbeta library was carried out with unique molecular identifiers. From the PCR reads, TCRdb called clonotypes with MiXCR, one entry per CDR3 protein. This table has 300,000 or so distinct CDR3 sequences, around 25% appearing once. The CDR3 is made up of 16 amino acids. V trimming: 5 bases; J trimming: 2 bases; junction bases outside the gene matches: 10. Germline V gives CDR1 SGHNT, CDR2 YENEEA. Overall study results and limits: Diversity and T-cell counts at one year after transplant derived mostly from new T cells.

J is TRBJ2-3 and V is TRBV11-3; TRBD2 matches at 7 bases. Specimen: PBMCs, mostly from graft donor cells, collected 180 days after TCRalphabeta/CD19-depleted stem cell transplant. The TCR sequence derives from a male patient under 18 who had a stem cell transplant for acute lymphoblastic leukemia, so the T cells may come from the graft donor. The chain's CDR3 is CASSPLPGTTTDTQYF. The CDR3 nucleotides read TGTGCCAGCAGCCCCCTCCCCGGGACTACCACAGATACGCAGTATTTT. The whole variable domain, filled in from reference TRBV11-3 and TRBJ2-3, reads EAGVVQSPRYKIIEKKQPVAFWCNPISGHNTLYWYLQNLGQGPELLIRYENEEAVDDSQLPKDRFSAERLKGVDSTLKIQPAELGDSAVYLCASSPLPGTTTDTQYFGPGTRLTVL.